This T cell receptor (beta chain) came from a study of Ad26.COV2.S vaccination and SARS-CoV-2 variants. Study-level findings and limits: Breadth, reportedly substantial, characterized the spike-specific CD8+ and CD4+ T cell responses after vaccination. Placebo recipients trailed vaccine recipients in spike-specific TCR breadth.

TCRdb keeps only in-frame clones here, not all; method: immunoSEQ multiplex PCR. The table shows some 500,000 clones, with approximately 89% occurring only once. Remarks on this clone: The antigen remains undetermined.

Treatment: roughly 20 received Ad26.COV2.S at low or high dose, single or two shots; about five received placebo; per-sample allocation not given. Samples came from day 63 after the first vaccine or placebo injection. Wuhan-strain SARS-CoV-2 spike was expressed by the Ad26 vector that made up the vaccine. Per the germline V gene, CDR1 is SGDLS and CDR2 is YYNGEE. The CDR3 is made up of 16 amino acids. The V end was cut by 1 base, the J end by 2 bases, with 12 bases between. The receptor's source is a person between 18 and 65 years old who received the Ad26.COV2.S COVID-19 vaccine or a placebo. Here the sequenced sample was peripheral blood, taken in a trial of Ad26.COV2.S vaccine versus placebo. The V call is TRBV9, the J call TRBJ2-2; tentative D call: TRBD2 (5 bases). The CDR3 nucleotides read TGTGCCAGCAGCGTAAGGAGAGCGGAAAACACCGGGGAGCTGTTTTTT. As protein: CASSVRRAENTGELFF.